This entry describes one TCR beta chain. Its antigen is still unknown. This entry is derived from a study of T-cell reconstitution after alpha-beta-depleted transplantation in children. Study-wide results and limits: The origin of high day-60 TCRbeta diversity in some patients lay in surviving recipient T cells and thymic progenitors. There were reportedly several hundred expanded graft clones from which alpha-beta T cells came about two months after transplant. T-cell numbers and diversity, one year after transplant, stemmed largely from T cells that were newly produced.

A library of TCRbeta sequences, prepared with unique molecular identifiers, was generated. TCRdb re-analysed the PCR reads in MiXCR, keeping a single row per CDR3 protein. The sample shows some 350,000 distinct CDR3 sequences, 16% of them seen only once. Germline trimming cut 4 bases from V and 7 bases from J; bases unmatched to any gene: 8. The CDR3 is 13 residues long. The germline CDR1 and CDR2 sequences are SQVTM and ANQGSEA. The source is a male patient between 2 and 9 years old who had a stem cell transplant for acute lymphoblastic leukemia, so the T cells may come from the graft donor. J is TRBJ2-7 and V is TRBV29-1, with TRBD1 identical over 9 bases. The specimen was PBMCs, mostly from graft donor cells, collected 360 days after TCRalphabeta/CD19-depleted stem cell transplant. The CDR3 is CSVGPGQGWEQYF. As DNA, the CDR3 is TGCAGCGTTGGGCCGGGACAGGGATGGGAGCAGTACTTC.